Presented here are 16 T cell receptor beta chains from one specimen sequenced in a study of shared clonotypes between healthy human individuals. TCRdb's table, derived via immunoSEQ multiplex PCR, lists solely in-frame clones and lacks some. This table has about 2,500,000 clones, around nine tenths appearing once. Sequencing was performed on naive CD4+ T cells sorted from blood. Subset reported: CD45RA+ positively selected. The receptors come from a man between 18 and 35 years old in good health.

The chain links TRBV6-1 to TRBJ1-1; possible D gene TRBD1, 5 bases. Germline V lookup: CDR1 MNHNS, CDR2 SASEGT. V was shortened by 3 bases and J by 0 bases, with 11 bases between the two germline ends. The CDR3 covers 15 residues. The CDR3 is CASSDLRQMNTEAFF. CDR3 DNA: TGTGCCAGCAGTGACCTTCGACAGATGAACACTGAAGCTTTCTTT.

For this clone: Other nucleotide sequences in the sample specify the same CDR3. The rearrangement joins TRBV28 to TRBJ1-6; 8 bases are shared with TRBD1. The V segment lost 4 bases and the J segment 10 bases; nucleotides outside the gene matches: 9. The CDR3 has 15 residues. Germline CDR1 MDHEN, CDR2 SYDVKM. The CDR3 sequence is CASSSPGQGRSPLHF. CDR3 nucleotide sequence: TGTGCCAGCAGTTCGCCCGGACAGGGCCGCTCACCCCTCCACTTT.

The chain joins TRBV10-2 to TRBJ2-5; D is possibly TRBD1 (6 bases). Trimming left V 6 bases short and J 3 bases short, with 8 bases between. The CDR3 contains 12 residues. From germline, CDR1 is WSHSY and CDR2 SAAADI. The CDR3 is CASSGQKETQYF. The CDR3 DNA follows: TGCGCCAGCAGCGGACAGAAAGAGACCCAGTACTTC.

This clone has just a few counts. The chain uses TRBV4-1 and TRBJ1-5, with no clear D. V was shortened by 0 bases and J by 2 bases, with 8 bases between the two germline ends. The CDR3 runs 15 residues. Germline CDR1 reads MGHRA; CDR2 reads YSYEKL. The CDR3: CASSQDRLGNQPQHF. For the CDR3, the DNA is TGCGCCAGCAGCCAAGATCGTCTGGGCAATCAGCCCCAGCATTTT.

This clone was detected only once. In DNA, the CDR3 is TGTGCCAGCCGGGACAGAAACTATGGCTACACCTTC. Amino acids: CASRDRNYGYTF. V gene TRBV27 combines with J gene TRBJ1-2, with 7 bases lining up with TRBD1. Per germline, CDR1 MNHEY and CDR2 SMNVEV (reference sequence). The length of the CDR3 is 12 residues. V shed 8 bases and J 2 bases; nucleotides not matched to a gene: 2.

The J gene is TRBJ1-4, the V gene TRBV27; the D is unclear. CDR1 is MNHEY, CDR2 SMNVEV, per germline (reference sequence). Trimming left V 5 bases short and J 0 bases short, with 16 bases between. This CDR3 contains 17 residues. CDR3 sequence (DNA): TGTGCCAGCAGTCCCCCCTGGAGGCTTGCAACTAATGAAAAACTGTTTTTT. It is translated as CASSPPWRLATNEKLFF.

This clone occurred once. V usage is TRBV9 and J usage is TRBJ2-7; D possibly corresponds to TRBD2 (6 bases). Germline V gene data show CDR1 as SGDLS and CDR2 as YYNGEE. This CDR3 comprises 15 residues. Deletions cut 4 bases from V and 2 bases from J, with 16 bases between. The CDR3 nucleotides read TGTGCCAGCAGCCGCGGCGGGAATCTACCCTACGAGCAGTACTTC. Translation gives CASSRGGNLPYEQYF.

V gene TRBV11-3 combines with J gene TRBJ2-7; perhaps TRBD1 as D (6 bases). The germline CDR1 and CDR2 sequences are SGHNT and YENEEA. The CDR3 spans 13 residues. V was pared by 2 bases and J by 7 bases, with 12 bases between. CDR3 sequence: CASSLHRVGEQYF. The CDR3 region has the DNA TGTGCCAGCAGCTTACACAGGGTGGGGGAGCAGTACTTC.

The rearrangement links TRBV6-5 to TRBJ1-1; TRBD1 might be the D (6 bases). The V gene's germline CDR1 is MNHEY and CDR2 SVGAGI. The V and J ends lost 6 bases and 3 bases respectively, with 17 bases between them. This CDR3 has 15 residues. CDR3 nucleotide sequence: TGTGCCAGCAGCCACAGGGCGCGAGTAGACACTGAAGCTTTCTTT. It translates to CASSHRARVDTEAFF.

The chain combines TRBV2 with TRBJ1-5; D remains unclear. V dropped 3 bases and J dropped 5 bases, with 11 bases sitting between them. The CDR3 spans 14 residues. In germline, CDR1 is SNHLY, CDR2 FYNNEI. For the CDR3, the DNA is TGTGCCAGCAGTGACCGGGCTCCAGATCAGCCCCAGCATTTT. This sequence encodes CASSDRAPDQPQHF.

This rearrangement joins TRBV7-3 to TRBJ2-1, with 10 nucleotides matching TRBD2. This CDR3 region has 14 residues. V trimming: 6 bases; J trimming: 6 bases; junction bases outside the gene matches: 5. Germline lookup yields CDR1 SGHTA and CDR2 FQGTGA. As DNA, the CDR3 is TGTGCCAGCAGTGCTAGCGGGGGCCTCAATGAGCAGTTCTTC. This gives the protein CASSASGGLNEQFF. Combining the CDR3 with reference TRBV7-3 and TRBJ2-1 gives the whole variable domain GAGVSQTPSNKVTEKGKYVELRCDPISGHTALYWYRQSLGQGPEFLIYFQGTGAADDSGLPNDRFFAVRPEGSVSTLKIQRTERGDSAVYLCASSASGGLNEQFFGPGTRLTVL.

The V call is TRBV10-3, the J call TRBJ2-3, with unresolved D. This CDR3 has 14 amino acids. The germline V and J ends were trimmed by 7 bases and 0 bases, with 11 bases remaining between them. The germline gives CDR1 ENHRY, CDR2 SYGVKD. The CDR3 spells CAITTGLSTDTQYF. CDR3 DNA sequence: TGTGCCATCACCACCGGGCTTAGCACAGATACGCAGTATTTT.

This chain connects TRBV20-1 to TRBJ1-2; no clear D gene. V gave up 2 bases and J gave up 8 bases, with 9 bases separating them. This CDR3 spans 11 amino acids. Germline assignment: CDR1 DFQATT and CDR2 SNEGSKA (reference sequence). CDR3 sequence reads: CSARPGWGYTF. CDR3 coding DNA: TGCAGTGCTAGACCCGGGTGGGGCTACACCTTC.

This chain connects TRBV7-9 to TRBJ1-1; possibly TRBD1 for D (6 bases). The CDR3 covers 14 residues. Germline V gene sequence: CDR1 SEHNR, CDR2 FQNEAQ (reference sequence). Trimming removed 5 bases from V and 1 base from J, with 11 bases in between. The DNA for the CDR3 is TGTGCCAGCAGCCTAGGGGGACCGAACACTGAAGCTTTCTTT. Protein sequence: CASSLGGPNTEAFF.

The chain employs TRBV12-5 and TRBJ2-5, with a tentative D call TRBD2 (5 bases). This CDR3 comprises 14 residues. The germline V gene encodes CDR1 LGHNT and CDR2 FRNRAP. The V end lost 4 bases, the J end lost 2 bases, and 11 bases lay between the germline ends. CDR3 sequence (DNA): TGTGCTAGTGGTTCTGAGGGTCGGCAAGAGACCCAGTACTTC. This sequence encodes CASGSEGRQETQYF.

The V call is TRBV27, the J call TRBJ1-4, with unresolved D. The CDR3 covers 16 residues. The germline V gene encodes CDR1 MNHEY and CDR2 SMNVEV (reference sequence). The V end was cut by 5 bases, the J end by 6 bases, with 19 bases between. The CDR3 coding sequence is TGTGCCAGCAGTCGCCTTTCCCGGACTGGGCATGAAAAACTGTTTTTT. Translation: CASSRLSRTGHEKLFF.